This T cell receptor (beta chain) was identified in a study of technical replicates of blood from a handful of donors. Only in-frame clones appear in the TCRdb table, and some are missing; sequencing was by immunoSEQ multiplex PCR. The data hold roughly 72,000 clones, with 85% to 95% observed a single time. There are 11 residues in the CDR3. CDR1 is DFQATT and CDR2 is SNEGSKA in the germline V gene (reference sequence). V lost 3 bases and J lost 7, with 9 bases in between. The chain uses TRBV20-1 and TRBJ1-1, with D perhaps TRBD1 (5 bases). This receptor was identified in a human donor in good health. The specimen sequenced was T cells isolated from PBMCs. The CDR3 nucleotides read TGCAGTGCTAGCTGGGACTATGAAGCTTTCTTT. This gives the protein CSASWDYEAFF.